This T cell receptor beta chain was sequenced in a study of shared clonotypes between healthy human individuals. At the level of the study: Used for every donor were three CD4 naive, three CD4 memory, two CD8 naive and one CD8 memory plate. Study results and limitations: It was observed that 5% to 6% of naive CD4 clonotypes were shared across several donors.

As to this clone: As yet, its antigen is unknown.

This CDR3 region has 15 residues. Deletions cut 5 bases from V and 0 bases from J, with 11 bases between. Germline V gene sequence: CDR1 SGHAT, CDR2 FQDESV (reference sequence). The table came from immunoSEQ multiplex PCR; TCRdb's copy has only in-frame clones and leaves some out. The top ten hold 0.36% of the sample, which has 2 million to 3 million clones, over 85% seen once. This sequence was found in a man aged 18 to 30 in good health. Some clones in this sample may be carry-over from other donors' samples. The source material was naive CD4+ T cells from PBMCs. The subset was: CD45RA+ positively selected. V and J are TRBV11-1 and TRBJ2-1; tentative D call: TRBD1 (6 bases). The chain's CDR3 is CASSRQASSYNEQFF. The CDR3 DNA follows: TGTGCCAGCAGCCGACAGGCCAGCTCCTACAATGAGCAGTTCTTC.